This paragraph reports one T cell receptor beta chain. What it recognizes is unknown. The CDR3 runs 14 residues. V lost 5 bases and J 4 bases, leaving 14 bases between the germline ends. Germline assignment: CDR1 PRHDT and CDR2 FYEKMQ (reference sequence). This table comes from immunoSEQ multiplex PCR, and its TCRdb copy is limited to in-frame clones, with some not included. Of about 30,000 clones in the sample, roughly 88% were seen once. Each patient experienced a relapse that followed autologous stem cell transplantation, and brentuximab vedotin exposure varied. CD8+ T cells were isolated from thawed PBMCs by magnetic negative selection. Progressive disease, partial response or complete response was each patient's best response. The data were taken from a study of PD-1 blockade in classical Hodgkin lymphoma. Study-wide findings and caveats: Although disease activity or prior therapy may be involved, causes of the repertoire differences remain undefined. Baseline TCR diversity was reportedly lower in newly diagnosed patients than in healthy donors. It was reported as lower still in relapsed/refractory patients.

The V gene is TRBV13, the J gene TRBJ1-2, with D perhaps TRBD1 (5 bases). The starting material was CD8+ T cells from blood, obtained at baseline. The TCR was taken from a human donor with classical Hodgkin lymphoma. As DNA, the CDR3 is TGTGCCAGCAGCACAGGAAGAGGGGTCTATGGCTACACCTTC. It encodes CASSTGRGVYGYTF.